Reported below is one T cell receptor beta chain. Generated by immunoSEQ multiplex PCR, the TCRdb table keeps only in-frame clones and is missing some. The sample has roughly 95,000 clones; about 86% are singletons. The data derive from a study of blood T cell repertoires in COVID-19. The wider study: COVID-19 samples, acute and convalescent, were from the United States, Italy and Spain.

The sample consisted of peripheral blood. The receptor comes from a man aged 60 to 69 with acute or convalescent COVID-19.

For the CDR3, the DNA is TGTGCCAGCAGCTTAGTCGGACGGGAGGACCAAAAGAATCAGCCCCAGCATTTT. Translated: CASSLVGREDQKNQPQHF. The genes are TRBV7-9 and TRBJ1-5, with unresolved D. This CDR3 is built from 18 residues. Germline lookup yields CDR1 SEHNR and CDR2 FQNEAQ (reference sequence). Trimming cost V 1 base and J 4 bases, with 20 bases left between them.